This T cell receptor (beta chain) is drawn from a study of T-cell reconstitution after alpha-beta-depleted transplantation in children. Germline trimming cut 6 bases from V and 3 bases from J; bases unmatched to any gene: 8. Per the germline V gene, CDR1 is KGHSH and CDR2 is LQKENI. This CDR3 region has 14 residues. Unique molecular identifiers were used in preparing the TCRbeta library. TCRdb ran MiXCR on the PCR reads and lists one entry per CDR3 protein. This sample yields a few hundred thousand distinct CDR3 sequences, of which 9.9% are seen a single time; about 9.5% belongs to the top ten. The chain links TRBV18 to TRBJ2-7; TRBD1 agrees at 7 bases. The sequencing here drew on PBMCs from the stem cell graft donor, taken from the stem cell graft. The TCR sequence derives from a human donor who donated a stem cell graft to a child with SCID. The CDR3: CASSATGTDYEQYF. CDR3 bases: TGTGCCAGCTCTGCCACCGGGACAGACTACGAGCAGTACTTC. Variable domain in full (rest from reference TRBV18 and TRBJ2-7): NAGVMQNPRHLVRRRGQEARLRCSPMKGHSHVYWYRQLPEEGLKFMVYLQKENIIDESGMPKERFSAEFPKEGPSILRIQQVVRGDSAAYFCASSATGTDYEQYFGPGTRLTVT.